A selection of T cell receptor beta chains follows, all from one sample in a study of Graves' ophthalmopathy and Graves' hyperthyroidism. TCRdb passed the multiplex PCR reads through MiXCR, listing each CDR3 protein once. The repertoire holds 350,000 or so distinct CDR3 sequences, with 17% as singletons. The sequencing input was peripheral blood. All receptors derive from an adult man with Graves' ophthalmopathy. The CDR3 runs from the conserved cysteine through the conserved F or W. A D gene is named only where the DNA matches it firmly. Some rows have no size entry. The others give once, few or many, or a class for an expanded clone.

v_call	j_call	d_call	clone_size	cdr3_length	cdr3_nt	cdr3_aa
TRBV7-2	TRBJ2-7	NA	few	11	TGTGCCAGCAGCTGGACGTACGAGCAGTACTTC	CASSWTYEQYF
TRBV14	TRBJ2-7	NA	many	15	TGTGCCAGCAGCCCCCGTGGGTTCGGATTCAACGAGCAGTACTTC	CASSPRGFGFNEQYF
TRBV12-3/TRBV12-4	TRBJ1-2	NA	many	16	TGTGCCAGCAGTTTAGGGCCAGGGAAAGCTCTCTATGGCTACACCTTC	CASSLGPGKALYGYTF
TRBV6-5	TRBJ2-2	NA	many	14	TGTGCCAGCAGTTATGGACCCGGCCCCGGGGAGCTGTTTTTT	CASSYGPGPGELFF
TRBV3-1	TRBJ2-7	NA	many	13	TGTGCCAGCAGCCAAGATCGCAGGTACGAGCAGTACTTC	CASSQDRRYEQYF
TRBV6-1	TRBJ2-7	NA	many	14	TGTGCCAGCAGTGATCGTTCAGGATTCTACGAGCAGTACTTC	CASSDRSGFYEQYF
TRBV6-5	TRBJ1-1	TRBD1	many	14	TGTGCCAGCAGTTCCGCAGGGGGAGGCACTGAAGCTTTCTTT	CASSSAGGGTEAFF
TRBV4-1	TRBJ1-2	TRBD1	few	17	TGCGCCAGCAGCCAAGATGCGGACAGGGGGCGTACCTATGGCTACACCTTC	CASSQDADRGRTYGYTF
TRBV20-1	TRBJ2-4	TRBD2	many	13	TGCAGTGCTAGTTCAGCGGGAGGGAACATTCAGTACTTC	CSASSAGGNIQYF
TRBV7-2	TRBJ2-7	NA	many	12	TGTGCCAGCAGCTTAGCGCCCCAGCGACAGTACTTC	CASSLAPQRQYF
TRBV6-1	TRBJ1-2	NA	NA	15	TGTGCCAGCAGCAGACAGGATCCCCTAGGCTATGGCTACATCTTC	CASSRQDPLGYGYIF
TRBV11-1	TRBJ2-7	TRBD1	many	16	TGTGCCAGCAGCTCTAACCACAGGGGGAGCCCCTACGAGCAGTACTTC	CASSSNHRGSPYEQYF
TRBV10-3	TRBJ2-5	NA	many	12	TGTGCCATCAGCCGTTCCAGAGAGACCCAGTACTTC	CAISRSRETQYF
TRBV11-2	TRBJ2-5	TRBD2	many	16	TGTGCCAGCAGCTTATCCAGCGGGGCCAGAAGGGAGACCCAGTACTTC	CASSLSSGARRETQYF
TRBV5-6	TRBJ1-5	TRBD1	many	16	TGTGCCAGCAGTCCCAGGGGGCATCGAGACAATCAGCCCCAGCATTTT	CASSPRGHRDNQPQHF
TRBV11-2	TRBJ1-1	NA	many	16	TGTGCCAGCAGCGTAGATCCGACAGCCCTAGGCACTGAAGCTTTCTTT	CASSVDPTALGTEAFF
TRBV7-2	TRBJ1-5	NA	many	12	TGTGCCAGCAGCTGGACAGATCAGCCCCAGCATTTT	CASSWTDQPQHF
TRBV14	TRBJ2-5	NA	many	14	TGTGCCAGCAGTAAACAGGGCTCGGGAGAGACCCAGTACTTC	CASSKQGSGETQYF
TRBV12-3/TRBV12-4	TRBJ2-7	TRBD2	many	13	TGTGCCAGCAGTTTACTAGCGGGAGTAGAACAGTACTTC	CASSLLAGVEQYF
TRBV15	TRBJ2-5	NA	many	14	TGTGCCACCAGCAGGGGACTGTTAACAGAGACCCAGTACTTC	CATSRGLLTETQYF
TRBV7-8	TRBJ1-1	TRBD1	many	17	TGTGCCAGCAGCTTAGCGCCGGGACAGGGCTATGACACTGAAGCTTTCTTT	CASSLAPGQGYDTEAFF
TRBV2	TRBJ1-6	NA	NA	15	TGTGCCAGCAGTTTTACAGCGGGCCAGGGTTCACCCCTCCCCTTT	CASSFTAGQGSPLPF
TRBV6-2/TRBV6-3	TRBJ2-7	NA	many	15	TGTGCCAGCAGCAGGCGGCTAGCGTCTTATTACGAGCAGTACTTC	CASSRRLASYYEQYF